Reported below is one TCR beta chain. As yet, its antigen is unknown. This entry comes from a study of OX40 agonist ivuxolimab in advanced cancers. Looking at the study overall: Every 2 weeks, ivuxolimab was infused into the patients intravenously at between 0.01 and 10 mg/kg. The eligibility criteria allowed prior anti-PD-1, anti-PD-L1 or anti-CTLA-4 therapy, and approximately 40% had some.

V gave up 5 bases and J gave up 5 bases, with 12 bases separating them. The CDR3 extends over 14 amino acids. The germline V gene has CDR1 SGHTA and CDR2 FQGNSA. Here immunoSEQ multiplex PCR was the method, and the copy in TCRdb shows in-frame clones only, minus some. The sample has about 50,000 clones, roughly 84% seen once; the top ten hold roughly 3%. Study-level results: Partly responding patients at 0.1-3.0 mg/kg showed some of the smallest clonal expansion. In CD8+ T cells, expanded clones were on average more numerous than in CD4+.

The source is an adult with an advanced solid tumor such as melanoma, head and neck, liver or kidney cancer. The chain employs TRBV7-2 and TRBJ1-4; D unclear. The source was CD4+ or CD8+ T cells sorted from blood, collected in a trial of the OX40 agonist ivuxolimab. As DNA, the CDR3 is TGTGCCAGCAGCCCAAATACCCACAATGAAAAACTGTTTTTT. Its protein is CASSPNTHNEKLFF. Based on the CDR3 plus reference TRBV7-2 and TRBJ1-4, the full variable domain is GAGVSQSPSNKVTEKGKDVELRCDPISGHTALYWYRQSLGQGLEFLIYFQGNSAPDKSGLPSDRFSAERTGGSVSTLTIQRTQQEDSAVYLCASSPNTHNEKLFFGSGTQLSVL.